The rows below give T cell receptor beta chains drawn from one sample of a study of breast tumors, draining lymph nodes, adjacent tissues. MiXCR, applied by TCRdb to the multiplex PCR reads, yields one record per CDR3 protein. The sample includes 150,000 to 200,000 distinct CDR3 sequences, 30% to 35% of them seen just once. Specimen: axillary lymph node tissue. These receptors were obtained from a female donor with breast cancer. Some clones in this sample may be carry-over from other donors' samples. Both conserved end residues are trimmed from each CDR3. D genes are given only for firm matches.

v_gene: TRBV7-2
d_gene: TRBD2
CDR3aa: VSSLAFASGADTQY

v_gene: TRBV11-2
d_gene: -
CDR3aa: ASSTLSPRLGSSTDTQY

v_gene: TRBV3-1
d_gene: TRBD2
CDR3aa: ASSPRGRGTYYGQY

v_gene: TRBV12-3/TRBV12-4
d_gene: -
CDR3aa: ASSLRRDEGRNEQF

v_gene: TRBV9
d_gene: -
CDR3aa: ASSVAGGLMADAQF

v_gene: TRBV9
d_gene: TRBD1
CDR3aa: ASSASPGGDNQPQH

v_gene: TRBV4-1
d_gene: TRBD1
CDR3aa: ASSQTGQRTYEQY

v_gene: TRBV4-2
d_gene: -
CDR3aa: ASSQTRETQY

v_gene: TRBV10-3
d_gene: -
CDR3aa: AIKRGTNEKLF

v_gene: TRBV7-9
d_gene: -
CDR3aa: ASSLSGSPHEQY

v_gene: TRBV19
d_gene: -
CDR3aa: ASRFPRTSTGYGYT

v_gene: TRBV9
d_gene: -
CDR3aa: ASSAPLGGAYNEQF

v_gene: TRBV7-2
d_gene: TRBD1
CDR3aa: ASSPGQGAKLSEQY

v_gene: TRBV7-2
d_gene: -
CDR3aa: ASSLGGLSTYEQY

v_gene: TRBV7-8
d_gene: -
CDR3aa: ASSLAETRVVQF

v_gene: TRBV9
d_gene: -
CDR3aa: ASSVGSNEQF

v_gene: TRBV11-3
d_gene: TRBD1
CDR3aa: ASSPAGGDRNSPLH

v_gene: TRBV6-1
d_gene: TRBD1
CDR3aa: ASRPTGGASGYT

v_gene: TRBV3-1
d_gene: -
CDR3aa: ASSQDRPSGLYEQY

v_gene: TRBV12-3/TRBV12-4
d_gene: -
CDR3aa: ASSFHALGGDYGYT

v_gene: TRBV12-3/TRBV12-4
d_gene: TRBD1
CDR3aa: ASRKGTGGFYEQY

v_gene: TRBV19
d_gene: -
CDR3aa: ASSMFRGGETQH

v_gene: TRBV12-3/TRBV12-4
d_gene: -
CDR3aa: ASSDTGFPGNTIY

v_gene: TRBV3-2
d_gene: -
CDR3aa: ASSHPAGGPENEQF

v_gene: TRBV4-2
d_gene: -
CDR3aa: ASSPPGQGNEQF

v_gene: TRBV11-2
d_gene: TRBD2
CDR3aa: ASSFRLAGGETQY

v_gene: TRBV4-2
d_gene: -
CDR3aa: ASSQDNFQGLL

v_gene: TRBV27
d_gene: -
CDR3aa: ASSLGRGAINTQY

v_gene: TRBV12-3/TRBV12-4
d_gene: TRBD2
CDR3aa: ASGLAGTTDTQF

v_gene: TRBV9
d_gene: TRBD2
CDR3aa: ASSVEGLAGDEQY

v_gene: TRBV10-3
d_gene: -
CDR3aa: ATKTGELF

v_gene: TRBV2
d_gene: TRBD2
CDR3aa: ASSARGTSGIETQY

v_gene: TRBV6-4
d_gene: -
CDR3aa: ASREQSTGIYVLT

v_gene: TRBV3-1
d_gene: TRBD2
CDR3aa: ASSPWGGVVGANVLT

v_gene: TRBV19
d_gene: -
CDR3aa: ASSIDMDSGNTIY

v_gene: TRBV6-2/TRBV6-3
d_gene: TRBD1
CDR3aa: ASSKAGTGAYGYT

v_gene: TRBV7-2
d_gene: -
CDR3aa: ASSFSGSGELF

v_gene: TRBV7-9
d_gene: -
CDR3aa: ASSLAAWGFKTQY

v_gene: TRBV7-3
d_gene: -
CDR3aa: ASSLYDLPLPGELF